The T cell receptor beta chain under discussion was sequenced for a study of T cell responses to AZD1222 COVID-19 vaccine (dated by TCRdb to the early 2020s). For context, the study as a whole: Because spike-specific TCR depth and breadth did not differ between the two schedules, AZD1222 recipients who got a second dose at roughly 4 weeks were pooled with those who got a second dose at roughly 12 weeks. A total of over 230 trial participants underwent TCR sequencing, of whom about 200 received two doses of AZD1222 and some 25 received two doses of the MenACWY control vaccine. Trial participants were enrolled into age subgroups of 18-55, 56-69 and 70-plus years, which contained approximately 150, 28 and 58 TCR-sequenced participants, respectively.

From a lookup of the germline V gene (reference sequence), CDR1 and CDR2 are SEHNR and FQNEAQ. V and J are truncated by 5 bases and 4 bases respectively, leaving an intervening sequence of 18 bases. From the cysteine up to the phenylalanine, the CDR3 has a length of 16 residues. The DNA shown is the 48-base CDR3, in frame from base 1. This specimen's time point label, interpreted: baseline before first vaccination. Vaccinee samples came from UK trials COV001 and COV002, including a single-blind randomized controlled phase 2/3 trial of AZD1222 (ChAdOx1 nCoV-19) in healthy adults. Trial participant PBMC samples were collected at day 0 and day 28 after the second dose for TCRbeta chain sequencing. The CDR3 regions of human TCRbeta chains were analyzed by immunosequencing. The published analysis was carried out like this. TCRs in the repertoires were matched against a reference library of SARS-CoV-2-specific TCRs that had been generated with the MIRA antigen-specificity platform. Breadth was defined as the fraction of unique TCRs that were SARS-CoV-2-associated. Depth was defined as the fraction of total T cells that were SARS-CoV-2-associated. Using the MIRA data, every spike-specific TCR was mapped to the spike region that the TCR reacted to and assigned to either a CD4 or a CD8 class. Log10-transformed breadth and depth values were compared by one-way ANOVA with Sidak's multiple comparisons tests. The table comes from immuneACCESS by way of TCRdb, which keeps in-frame sequences with V and J called. Part of the clones is missing from these tables; in studies checked, under half for an unresolved V gene and the rest for unknown reasons. V, J and clone size are taken as reported in that table, and D and trimming were inferred from the DNA itself. The sample yields 130,000 to 150,000 clones; roughly 92% were counted once. The biggest ten clones account for around 1.7% of the sample.

The paper as a whole reports these results and caveats: Participants were mostly white British, with more females than males. The authors suggested clonal diversity may have been underestimated. Only five or six AZD1222 recipients were SARS-CoV-2 seropositive at baseline, limiting conclusions about previously exposed vaccinees. In the small 56-69-year group, the increase in depth fell short of significance, most likely because of low power. No day 14 peak-response samples were available, so repertoires were characterized only after the peak T cell response. A significant rise in spike-specific TCR breadth and depth was observed after two AZD1222 doses relative to day 0 and relative to MenACWY recipients. Vaccine-associated CD4 TCRs spanned the whole spike protein, with dominant responses in regions 160-218 and 743-854. Reportedly, almost half of the unique spike-specific TCRs recognized epitopes lying outside the regions that are mutated in the B.1.351 and B.1.1.7 variants.

Remarks on this clone: No antigen is known for it. Base qualities were left out, and no much larger clone turns up one base away.

The input for sequencing was peripheral blood, taken on day 0 of AZD1222 vaccination. The chain uses TRBV7-9 and TRBJ2-1; possibly the D gene is TRBD2, per 6 matching bases. The sequence was obtained from an adult in good health. The sequenced DNA is TGTGCCAGCAGCCCCCGGCCGGGACTCCTATACAATGAGCAGTTCTTC. Translated, this gives CASSPRPGLLYNEQFF.